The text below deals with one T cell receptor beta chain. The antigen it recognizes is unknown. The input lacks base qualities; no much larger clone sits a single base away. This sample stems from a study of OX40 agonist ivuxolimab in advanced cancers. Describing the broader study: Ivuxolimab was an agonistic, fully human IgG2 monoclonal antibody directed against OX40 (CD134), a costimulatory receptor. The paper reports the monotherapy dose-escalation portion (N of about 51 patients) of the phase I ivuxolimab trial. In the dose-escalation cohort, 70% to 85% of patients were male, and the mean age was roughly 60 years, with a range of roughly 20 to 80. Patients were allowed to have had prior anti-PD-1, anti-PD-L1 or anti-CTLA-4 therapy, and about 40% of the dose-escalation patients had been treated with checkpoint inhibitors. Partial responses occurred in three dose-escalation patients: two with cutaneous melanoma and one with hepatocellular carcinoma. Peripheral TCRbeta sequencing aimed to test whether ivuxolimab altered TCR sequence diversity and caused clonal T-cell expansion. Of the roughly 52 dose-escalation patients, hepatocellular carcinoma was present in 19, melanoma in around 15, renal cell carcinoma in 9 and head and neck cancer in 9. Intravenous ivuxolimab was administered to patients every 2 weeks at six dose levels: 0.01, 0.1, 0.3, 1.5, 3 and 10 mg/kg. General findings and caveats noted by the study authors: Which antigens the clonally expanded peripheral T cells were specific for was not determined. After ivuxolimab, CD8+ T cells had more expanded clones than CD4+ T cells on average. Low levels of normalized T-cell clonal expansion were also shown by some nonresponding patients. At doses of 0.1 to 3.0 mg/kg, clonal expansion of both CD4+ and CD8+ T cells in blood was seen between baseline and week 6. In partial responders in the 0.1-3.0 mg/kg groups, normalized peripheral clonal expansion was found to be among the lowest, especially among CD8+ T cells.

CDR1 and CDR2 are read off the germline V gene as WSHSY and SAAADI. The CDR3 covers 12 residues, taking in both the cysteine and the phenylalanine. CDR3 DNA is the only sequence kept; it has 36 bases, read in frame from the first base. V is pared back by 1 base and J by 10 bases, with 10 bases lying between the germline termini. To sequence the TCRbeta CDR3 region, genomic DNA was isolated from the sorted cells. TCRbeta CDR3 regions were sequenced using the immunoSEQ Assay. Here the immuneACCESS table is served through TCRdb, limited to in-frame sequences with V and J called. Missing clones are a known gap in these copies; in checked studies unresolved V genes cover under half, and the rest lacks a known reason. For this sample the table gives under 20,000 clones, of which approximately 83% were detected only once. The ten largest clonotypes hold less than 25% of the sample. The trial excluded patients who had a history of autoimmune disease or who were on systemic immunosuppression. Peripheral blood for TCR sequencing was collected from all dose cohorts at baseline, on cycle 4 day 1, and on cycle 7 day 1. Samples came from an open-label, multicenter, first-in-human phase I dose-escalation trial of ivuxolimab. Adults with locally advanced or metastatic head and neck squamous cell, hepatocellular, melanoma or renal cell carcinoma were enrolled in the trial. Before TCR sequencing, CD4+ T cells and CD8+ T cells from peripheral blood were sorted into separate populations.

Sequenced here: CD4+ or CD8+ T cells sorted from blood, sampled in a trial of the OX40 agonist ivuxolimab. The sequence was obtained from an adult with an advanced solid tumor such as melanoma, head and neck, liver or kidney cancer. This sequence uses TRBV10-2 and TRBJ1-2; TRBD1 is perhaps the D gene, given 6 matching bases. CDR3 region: CASSEWQGNYTF. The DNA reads TGCGCCAGCAGTGAGTGGCAGGGGAACTACACCTTC.